Listed below are T cell receptor beta chains from one sample, sequenced in a study of PD-1 blockade in classical Hodgkin lymphoma. Here immunoSEQ multiplex PCR was the method, and the copy in TCRdb shows in-frame clones only, minus some. The data show more than 20,000 clones, around 87% seen once. The sample consisted of peripheral blood mononuclear cells (PBMCs), taken before the fourth cycle of nivolumab. These receptors were taken from a human donor with classical Hodgkin lymphoma. The CDR3 runs from the conserved cysteine through the conserved F or W. The D gene is left open where the match is weak. Clone sizes are given selectively: once, few, many, or a class where the clone is expanded.

size	J	D	V	DNA	CDR3
.	TRBJ2-7	TRBD1	TRBV5-3	TGTGCCAGAAGCCTCCGGGACAGGGGCTCCTACGAGCAGTACTTC	CARSLRDRGSYEQYF
.	TRBJ2-1	TRBD2	TRBV7-3	TGTGCCAGCAGCTCCATAGCGGGGCTAGCCTACAATGAGCAGTTCTTC	CASSSIAGLAYNEQFF
.	TRBJ2-7	TRBD2	TRBV18	TGTGCCAGCTCACCACTTAGCGGGGGGACAAGCTCCTACGAGCAGTACTTC	CASSPLSGGTSSYEQYF
.	TRBJ2-6	.	TRBV9	TGTGCCAGCGAAAGCTCTGGGGCCAACGTCCTGACTTTC	CASESSGANVLTF
once	TRBJ1-1	TRBD1	TRBV5-1	TGCGCCAGCAGCTCCGGGACAGGGCCCACGGGGGCCACTGAAGCTTTCTTT	CASSSGTGPTGATEAFF
.	TRBJ2-2	.	TRBV11-1	TGTGCCAGCAGCCTGGGACGGAACACCGGGGAGCTGTTTTTT	CASSLGRNTGELFF
.	TRBJ2-7	.	TRBV27	TGTGCCAGCAGTTCCTGGACAGAGAGGGGCGAGCAGTACTTC	CASSSWTERGEQYF
.	TRBJ2-7	.	TRBV5-1	TGCGCCAGCAGCCTAGAGACAGGTCCCTACGAGCAGTACTTC	CASSLETGPYEQYF
.	TRBJ2-7	TRBD1	TRBV27	TGTGCCAGCAGTTCCGTACAGGGGCCGCTGCGGGAGCAGTACTTC	CASSSVQGPLREQYF
.	TRBJ1-2	TRBD1	TRBV30	TGTGCCTGGGCAAGACAGGGGGGGAATGGCTACACCTTC	CAWARQGGNGYTF